These 9 T cell receptor beta chains were all obtained from the same sample, sequenced in a study of T cells in Graves' hyperthyroidism and ophthalmopathy. Researchers took RNA transcripts and amplified the TCR beta CDR3 regions from them. HTBI primers were employed in a first-round RT-PCR of the TCR CDR3. MiXCR was run by TCRdb on the multiplex PCR reads, yielding one entry per CDR3 protein. In the table there are under 550,000 distinct CDR3 sequences, 20% of which are singletons. The specimen was blood. The source of these receptors is a man aged 35-49 years with Graves' ophthalmopathy.

The chain recombines TRBV20-1 with TRBJ1-6; 8 bases fit TRBD1. This CDR3 spans 17 amino acids. The V segment lost 6 bases and the J segment 0 bases; nucleotides outside the gene matches: 10. Germline V gives CDR1 DFQATT, CDR2 SNEGSKA (reference sequence). CDR3 protein: CSAPGQATRSYNSPLHF. In DNA form, the CDR3 reads TGCAGTGCCCCGGGACAGGCCACACGCTCCTATAATTCACCCCTCCACTTT.

This sequence joins TRBV18 and TRBJ2-7; D gene unclear. Germline values: CDR1 KGHSH, CDR2 LQKENI. V lost 5 bases to trimming and J lost 2 bases, with 10 bases between them. CDR3 length: 13 residues. The CDR3 DNA sequence: TGTGCCAGCTCAACCGGACGGACCTACGAGCAGTACTTC. It encodes CASSTGRTYEQYF.

The sample holds a few counts of this clonotype. The genes are TRBV6-1 and TRBJ2-5; D is ambiguous. Looked up from germline, CDR1 is MNHNS and CDR2 is SASEGT. The CDR3 is made up of 12 amino acids. Between the trimmed V and J ends, which lost 3 bases and 5 bases, there was a span of 7 bases. CDR3 residues: CASSDFGETQYF. In DNA form, the CDR3 reads TGTGCCAGCAGTGATTTCGGGGAGACCCAGTACTTC.

In its sample, this clonotype was seen once. One end of the junction fails to match germline, which may point to a read error. This chain uses TRBV5-8 with TRBJ2-7; D is perhaps TRBD2 (6 bases). CDR3 size: 15 residues. Germline-derived CDR1 and CDR2 are SGHTS and YDEGEE. CDR3 nucleotides: TGTGCCAGCAGCAGTTGGGGACTGAACTCCTACGAGAAGTACTTC. It yields the protein CASSSWGLNSYEKYF.

The rearrangement uses TRBV12-3 or TRBV12-4 and TRBJ2-7; 8 nucleotides match TRBD1. V gave up 4 bases and J gave up 2 bases; unmatched junction bases: 7. The CDR3 has 15 residues. The CDR3 DNA is TGTGCCAGCAGTTCTACGTTGGACAGGGCCTACGAGCAGTACTTC. It codes for CASSSTLDRAYEQYF.

This clonotype was counted ten times or more. V and J are TRBV12-3 or TRBV12-4 and TRBJ1-5, with D tentatively TRBD1 (6 bases). The V end lost 7 bases, the J end lost 4 bases, and 20 bases lay between the germline ends. CDR3 length: 16 amino acids. CDR3 sequence (DNA): TGTGCCAGCACCCCTAAACAGGGAGATAGAAATCAGCCCCAGCATTTT. Its translation: CASTPKQGDRNQPQHF.

V and J are TRBV19 and TRBJ2-1; D is uncertain. The V gene's germline CDR1 is LNHDA and CDR2 SQIVND (reference sequence). This CDR3 comprises 13 residues. V was shortened by 3 bases and J by 3 bases, with 6 bases between the two germline ends. The CDR3 sequence is CASSIYLYNEQFF. The CDR3 coding sequence is TGTGCCAGTAGTATCTACCTCTACAATGAGCAGTTCTTC.

V gene TRBV10-3 combines with J gene TRBJ1-5, with unresolved D. Deletions cut 6 bases from V and 2 bases from J, with 11 bases between. The CDR3 loop spans 14 amino acids. CDR1 ENHRY and CDR2 SYGVKD come from the germline V gene. CDR3 bases: TGTGCCATCAGCGACACGGCGGGCAATCAGCCCCAGCATTTT. Translated, it gives CAISDTAGNQPQHF.

This clonotype was seen repeatedly, ten times or more. This chain connects TRBV3-1 to TRBJ2-3; D gene uncertain. The V gene's germline CDR1 is LGHDT and CDR2 YNNKEL (reference sequence). The V and J ends lost 4 bases and 5 bases respectively, with 4 bases between them. The CDR3 spans 11 residues. The CDR3 loop reads CASSRKDTQYF. CDR3 sequence (DNA): TGTGCCAGCAGCCGCAAAGATACGCAGTATTTT.